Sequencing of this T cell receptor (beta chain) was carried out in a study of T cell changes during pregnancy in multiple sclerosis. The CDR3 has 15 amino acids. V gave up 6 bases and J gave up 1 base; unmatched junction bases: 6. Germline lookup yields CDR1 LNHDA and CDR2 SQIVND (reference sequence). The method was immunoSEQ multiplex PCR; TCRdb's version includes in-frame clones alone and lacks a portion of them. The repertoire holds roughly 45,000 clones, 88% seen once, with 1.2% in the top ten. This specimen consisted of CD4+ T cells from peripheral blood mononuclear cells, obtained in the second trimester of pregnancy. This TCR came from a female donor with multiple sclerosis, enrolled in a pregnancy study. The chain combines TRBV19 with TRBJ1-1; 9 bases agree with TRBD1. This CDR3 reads CASSRDRAGNTEAFF. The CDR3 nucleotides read TGTGCCAGTAGCAGGGACAGGGCTGGGAACACTGAAGCTTTCTTT.